The clone carrying this TCR beta chain is a singleton in its sample. Antigen: not known. The source of the sample is a study of cytomegalovirus exposure and HLA in healthy donors. TCRdb's table, derived via immunoSEQ multiplex PCR, lists solely in-frame clones and lacks some. Of 150,000 or so clones in the sample, around 88% are singletons; the top ten hold more than 20%. General study points: The finding came from a later analysis; first-cohort TCR clusters tended to co-occur in the roughly 110 validation repertoires.

The germline CDR1 and CDR2 sequences are SGHDT and YYEEEE. The V and J ends lost 4 bases and 3 bases respectively, with 22 bases between them. The CDR3 extends over 18 amino acids. V usage is TRBV5-6 and J usage is TRBJ1-4; TRBD1 might be the D (5 bases). The sequencing input was PBMCs. The sequence derives from a man between 18 and 29 years old in good health and CMV-seropositive. CDR3 nucleotides: TGTGCCAGCAGCCTACTCGAGATGGGGGGAAGGGCTAATGAAAAACTGTTTTTT. Translating it yields CASSLLEMGGRANEKLFF.